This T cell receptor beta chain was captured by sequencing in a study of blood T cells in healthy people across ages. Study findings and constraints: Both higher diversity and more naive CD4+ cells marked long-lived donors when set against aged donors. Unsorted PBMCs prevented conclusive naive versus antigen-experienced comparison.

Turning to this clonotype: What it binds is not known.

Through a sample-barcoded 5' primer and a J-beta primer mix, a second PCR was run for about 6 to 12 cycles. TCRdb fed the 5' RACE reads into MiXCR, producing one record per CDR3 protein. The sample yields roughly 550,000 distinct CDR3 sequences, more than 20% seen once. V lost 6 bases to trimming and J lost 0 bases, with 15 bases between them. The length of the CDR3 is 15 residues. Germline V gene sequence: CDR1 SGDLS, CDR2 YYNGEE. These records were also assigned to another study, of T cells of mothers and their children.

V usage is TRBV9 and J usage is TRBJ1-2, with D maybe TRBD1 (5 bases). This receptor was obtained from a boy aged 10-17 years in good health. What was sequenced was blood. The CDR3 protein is CASTQGRGSNYGYTF. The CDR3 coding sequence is TGTGCCAGCACCCAGGGCCGCGGATCTAACTATGGCTACACCTTC.